What follows are 21 T cell receptor beta chains derived from one specimen sequenced in a study of blood T cell repertoires in COVID-19. Sequencing was performed with immunoSEQ multiplex PCR; in TCRdb, only in-frame clones are kept and a portion is missing. The repertoire holds 230,000 or so clones, with 80% to 85% as singletons. The sequencing sample was made of peripheral blood. The origin of the receptors is a man aged 30-40 years with active or convalescent COVID-19.

The genes are TRBV7-2 and TRBJ1-2, with D perhaps matching TRBD1 (5 bases). V was shortened by 5 bases and J by 4 bases, with 14 bases between the two germline ends. Germline CDR1 SGHTA, CDR2 FQGNSA. This CDR3 has 14 amino acids. The chain's CDR3 is CASSTYTDIYGYTF. The CDR3 DNA reads as TGTGCCAGCAGCACCTACACGGACATCTATGGCTACACCTTC.

The chain employs TRBV4-3 and TRBJ2-3; 9 positions agree with TRBD1. The CDR3 covers 17 residues. Germline trimming cut 0 bases from V and 5 bases from J; bases unmatched to any gene: 9. Germline V gene data show CDR1 as LGHNA and CDR2 as YSLEER. The CDR3 spells CASSQDTGGAPRDTQYF. The CDR3 region has the DNA TGCGCCAGCAGCCAAGACACAGGGGGCGCCCCGAGAGATACGCAGTATTTT.

The V and J genes are TRBV4-1 and TRBJ2-1, with 10 positions matching TRBD2. The germline V gene has CDR1 MGHRA and CDR2 YSYEKL. The CDR3 has 15 amino acids. The V gene end was trimmed by 2 bases and the J gene end by 6 bases; junction bases not matched to a gene: 4. CDR3 sequence reads: CASSQQRGGTNEQFF. CDR3 nucleotides: TGCGCCAGCAGCCAACAGCGGGGGGGCACCAATGAGCAGTTCTTC.

The chain combines TRBV4-2 with TRBJ2-3; D gene unclear. Trimming took 0 bases from V and 2 from J, leaving 15 bases between them. Germline CDR1 and CDR2: LGHNA and YNFKEQ. The CDR3 covers 17 residues. The CDR3 nucleotides read TGTGCCAGCAGCCAAGATTTGACGACTTTTAACACAGATACGCAGTATTTT. It translates to CASSQDLTTFNTDTQYF.

The chain is built from TRBV29-1 and TRBJ2-2; TRBD2 is a possible D gene (6 bases). This CDR3 is 13 amino acids long. Trimming pared 4 bases from V and 5 bases from J, leaving 11 bases between. CDR1 is SQVTM and CDR2 is ANQGSEA in the germline V gene. The CDR3 here is CSVAGSYTGELFF. For the CDR3, the DNA is TGCAGCGTTGCCGGGAGTTATACCGGGGAGCTGTTTTTT.

This chain connects TRBV18 to TRBJ2-5; a weak D match, TRBD2 (5 bases). The CDR3 runs 15 residues. Germline-derived CDR1 and CDR2 are KGHSH and LQKENI. Trimming took off 6 bases at V and 4 bases at J, with 18 bases between the two ends. The CDR3 here is CASSRAGPGGETQYF. CDR3 nucleotide sequence: TGTGCCAGCTCGCGGGCGGGCCCTGGAGGAGAGACCCAGTACTTC.

The chain combines TRBV4-3 with TRBJ2-1; 10 bases match TRBD1. Germline values: CDR1 LGHNA, CDR2 YSLEER. The V and J ends lost 2 bases and 8 bases, in that order; junction bases with no gene match: 9. The CDR3 is 16 residues long. The CDR3 loop reads CASSQTRTGGSYEQFF. The CDR3 DNA follows: TGCGCCAGCAGCCAAACGCGGACAGGGGGTTCATATGAGCAGTTCTTC.

The CDR3 sequence is CASSTRTGRLYGYTF. In nucleotides, the CDR3 is TGCGCCAGCAGCACCCGGACAGGCCGACTCTATGGCTACACCTTC. V is TRBV5-1 and J is TRBJ1-2; 7 bases are shared with TRBD1. CDR1 is SGHRS, CDR2 YFSETQ, per germline. Germline trimming cut 4 bases from V and 4 bases from J; bases unmatched to any gene: 10. This CDR3 has 15 amino acids.

The chain couples TRBV29-1 to TRBJ2-7, with 9 bases aligning to TRBD1. V shed 7 bases, J shed 5 bases, and the junction held 9 bases outside the gene matches. The germline V gene has CDR1 SQVTM and CDR2 ANQGSEA. The CDR3 is made up of 13 amino acids. This CDR3 reads CSGSTGQGNEQYF. Here the CDR3 DNA reads TGCAGCGGATCCACCGGACAGGGGAACGAGCAGTACTTC.

The count of this clone is one. The chain uses TRBV6-6 and TRBJ1-1; a possible D gene is TRBD1 (5 bases). The CDR3 extends over 15 amino acids. CDR1 is MNHNY, CDR2 SVGAGI, per germline (reference sequence). Trimming pared 6 bases from V and 0 bases from J, leaving 14 bases between. The DNA of the CDR3 is TGTGCCAGCAGCCCGCTTGGGGCCATGAACACTGAAGCTTTCTTT. Translating gives CASSPLGAMNTEAFF.

This clone was recorded a few times. This sequence joins TRBV15 and TRBJ2-1; a weak D match, TRBD1 (6 bases). CDR1 and CDR2 from the germline V gene are LNHNV and YYDKDF (reference sequence). This CDR3 is 12 amino acids long. Trimming took 0 bases from V and 12 from J, leaving 9 bases between them. The CDR3 DNA reads TGTGCCACCAGCAGAGATCAGGGGCGGCAGTTCTTC. Protein: CATSRDQGRQFF.

This clone was recorded only once. The genes are TRBV11-3 and TRBJ2-1, with TRBD2 matching over 13 bases. Per the germline V gene, CDR1 is SGHNT and CDR2 is YENEEA. After removal of 3 bases from V and 8 bases from J, the junction contained 7 bases not matched to a gene. This CDR3 is 16 amino acids long. CDR3 residues: CASSLGTSGGVHEQFF. DNA for the CDR3: TGTGCCAGCAGCTTGGGCACTAGCGGGGGGGTGCATGAGCAGTTCTTC.

This clone is a singleton in its sample. The chain is built from TRBV7-2 and TRBJ2-5; 12 bases fit TRBD2. CDR1 SGHTA and CDR2 FQGNSA come from the germline V gene. The CDR3 totals 19 residues. V was clipped by 4 bases and J by 5 bases; unmatched bases: 17. The CDR3 is CASSSHRGLAGGPGETQYF. The CDR3 bases are TGTGCCAGCAGCTCCCACCGCGGGCTAGCGGGAGGGCCGGGGGAGACCCAGTACTTC.

The chain has TRBV19 and TRBJ1-5, with 9 bases aligning to TRBD1. Germline loops: CDR1 LNHDA, CDR2 SQIVND (reference sequence). The V and J ends lost 5 bases and 3 bases, in that order; junction bases with no gene match: 5. This CDR3 region has 15 residues. Written as DNA, the CDR3 is TGTGCCAGTAGTCCCGACAGGGGGTCCAATCAGCCCCAGCATTTT. Its translation is CASSPDRGSNQPQHF.

The chain joins TRBV19 to TRBJ1-6; 7 nucleotides align to TRBD1. The length of the CDR3 is 15 residues. The germline V gene has CDR1 LNHDA and CDR2 SQIVND (reference sequence). V gave up 5 bases and J gave up 6 bases; unmatched junction bases: 7. The CDR3 nucleotides read TGTGCCAGTAGTCGGTCCGGGACAGCTAATTCACCCCTCCACTTT. Its protein is CASSRSGTANSPLHF.

This clone was observed once. This sequence joins TRBV7-8 and TRBJ2-2, with 13 bases matching TRBD2. Germline V CDR1 and CDR2: SGHVS, FQNEAQ. The V gene end was trimmed by 2 bases and the J gene end by 7 bases; junction bases not matched to a gene: 7. The CDR3 consists of 17 residues. The CDR3 spells CASSLFGLAGEDGELFF. As DNA, the CDR3 is TGTGCCAGCAGCTTATTCGGACTAGCGGGGGAGGACGGGGAGCTGTTTTTT.

The chain combines TRBV7-2 with TRBJ2-3; TRBD2 matches at 8 bases. After removal of 5 bases from V and 1 base from J, the junction contained 11 bases not matched to a gene. This CDR3 is built from 17 residues. Germline V gene data show CDR1 as SGHTA and CDR2 as FQGNSA. The CDR3, as DNA: TGTGCCAGCAGCCCCTTCCGTGCAGCGGGGGGCACAGATACGCAGTATTTT. Protein: CASSPFRAAGGTDTQYF. Supplemented by reference TRBV7-2 and TRBJ2-3, the full variable domain reads GAGVSQSPSNKVTEKGKDVELRCDPISGHTALYWYRQSLGQGLEFLIYFQGNSAPDKSGLPSDRFSAERTGGSVSTLTIQRTQQEDSAVYLCASSPFRAAGGTDTQYFGPGTRLTVL.

The table lists this clone with a few counts. This sequence joins TRBV7-2 and TRBJ2-1, with a weak D call TRBD2 (5 bases). Deletions cut 5 bases from V and 4 bases from J, with 21 bases between. Germline V gene lookup returns CDR1 SGHTA and CDR2 FQGNSA. The CDR3 covers 17 residues. CDR3 DNA sequence: TGTGCCAGCAGCCGCCAGCCGGGGAACCGAAATTACAATGAGCAGTTCTTC. Translated, it gives CASSRQPGNRNYNEQFF.

DNA for the CDR3: TGTGCCAGCAGCCATGCCGGGGGGGCCCTTCCGGATGAGCAGTTCTTC. It is translated as CASSHAGGALPDEQFF. The chain carries TRBV3-1 (or the pseudogene TRBV3-2) and TRBJ2-1; the match to TRBD2 covers 8 bases. Germline CDR1 LGHDT, CDR2 YNNKEL (reference sequence). J lost 8 bases, V lost 3 bases, and 12 bases had no gene match. CDR3 size: 16 residues.

This clone appeared a single time. This chain uses TRBV24-1 with TRBJ1-2; maybe TRBD1 (6 bases). Trimming left V 1 base short and J 7 bases short, with 6 bases between. Germline assignment: CDR1 KGHDR and CDR2 SFDVKD. This CDR3 is built from 12 residues. CDR3 in amino acids: CATSDLGGGYTF. CDR3 coding DNA: TGTGCCACCAGTGATTTAGGGGGTGGCTACACCTTC.

This chain joins TRBV9 and TRBJ2-3; a weak D match, TRBD2 (6 bases). Looked up from germline, CDR1 is SGDLS and CDR2 is YYNGEE. This CDR3 spans 15 amino acids. Trimming left V 3 bases short and J 4 bases short, with 15 bases between. The CDR3 DNA is TGTGCCAGCAGCGCCCAGGACGGGAGCCCAGATACGCAGTATTTT. This encodes CASSAQDGSPDTQYF. Supplemented by reference TRBV9 and TRBJ2-3, the full variable domain reads DSGVTQTPKHLITATGQRVTLRCSPRSGDLSVYWYQQSLDQGLQFLIQYYNGEERAKGNILERFSAQQFPDLHSELNLSSLELGDSALYFCASSAQDGSPDTQYFGPGTRLTVL.